A single sample gave rise to the 21 T cell receptor beta chains below, sequenced in a study of blood T cells in healthy people across ages. Primers used in a second PCR of about 7 to 11 cycles were a sample-barcoded 5' primer and a J-beta primer mix. One entry per CDR3 protein results from TCRdb running MiXCR on the 5' RACE reads. The sample contains roughly 930,000 distinct CDR3 sequences, around 49% of which appear only once. The sequencing sample was made of blood. These receptors were taken from a man aged 25-45 years in good health.

The V gene is TRBV7-9, the J gene TRBJ1-6; 11 nucleotides agree with TRBD1. Germline CDR1 SEHNR, CDR2 FQNEAQ (reference sequence). The CDR3 consists of 16 residues. J was trimmed by 10 bases and V by 4 bases; bases with no gene match: 9. CDR3 DNA: TGTGCCAGCAGCTCAACCCGGACAGGGGGCTTCTCACCCCTCCACTTT. Its protein product is CASSSTRTGGFSPLHF. The entire variable domain, with the rest obtained from reference TRBV7-9 and TRBJ1-6, is as follows: DTGVSQNPRHKITKRGQNVTFRCDPISEHNRLYWYRQTLGQGPEFLTYFQNEAQLEKSRLLSDRFSAERPKGSFSTLEIQRTEQGDSAMYLCASSSTRTGGFSPLHFGNGTRLTVT.

The chain employs TRBV30 and TRBJ1-2; 7 bases map to TRBD1. The CDR3 extends over 14 amino acids. Losses at the gene ends were 6 bases for V and 0 bases for J; bases not matched to a gene: 7. Germline values: CDR1 GTSNPN, CDR2 SVGIG (reference sequence). CDR3 nucleotides: TGTGCCTGTATTCCGGGACAGACTAACTATGGCTACACCTTC. It is translated as CACIPGQTNYGYTF.

This clonotype was observed a handful of times. V gene TRBV20-1 combines with J gene TRBJ2-7; D not resolved. Germline V gives CDR1 DFQATT, CDR2 SNEGSKA (reference sequence). The germline V and J ends were trimmed by 5 bases and 3 bases, with 8 bases remaining between them. This CDR3 is 11 amino acids long. This chain's CDR3 is CSAGVVYEQYF. CDR3 nucleotides: TGCAGTGCTGGAGTCGTCTACGAGCAGTACTTC.

This clonotype was observed once. The rearrangement joins TRBV2 to TRBJ2-5, with D maybe TRBD1 (5 bases). This CDR3 comprises 15 residues. The germline gives CDR1 SNHLY, CDR2 FYNNEI. Trimming took 6 bases from V and 1 from J, leaving 15 bases between them. CDR3 in DNA: TGTGCCAGCAGGACGACAGCTACCTCCCAAGAGACCCAGTACTTC. Its translation: CASRTTATSQETQYF.

This clonotype has more than one count but fewer than ten. The rearrangement uses TRBV7-2 and TRBJ2-7; D is perhaps TRBD1 (6 bases). The V end was cut by 3 bases, the J end by 3 bases, with 12 bases between. The V gene's germline CDR1 is SGHTA and CDR2 FQGNSA. This CDR3 has 14 residues. The CDR3 DNA follows: TGTGCCAGCAGCTTGGACAGTCTCCTCTACGAGCAGTACTTC. It is translated as CASSLDSLLYEQYF.

Concerning this clonotype: The germline gene is not matched at one end of the junction; a read error may be the cause. The genes are TRBV7-9 and TRBJ1-6; possibly TRBD1 for D (6 bases). The CDR3 extends over 17 amino acids. In germline, CDR1 is SEHNR, CDR2 FQNEAQ (reference sequence). CDR3: CASSLAQGSSYNSPLHF. Written as DNA, the CDR3 is TGTGCCAGCAGCCTAGCCCAGGGGAGCTCCTATAATTCACCCCTCCACTTT.

The V call is TRBV18, the J call TRBJ2-7, with D tentatively TRBD2 (6 bases). V lost 6 bases to trimming and J lost 1 base, with 16 bases between them. This CDR3 is 15 amino acids long. Germline assignment: CDR1 KGHSH and CDR2 LQKENI. The CDR3 reads CASSPRERVSYEQYF. CDR3 DNA: TGTGCCAGCTCTCCTCGGGAGAGGGTTTCCTACGAGCAGTACTTC.

The chain is built from TRBV7-2 and TRBJ2-5; either TRBD1 or TRBD2 may fit D (6 bases each). V dropped 1 base and J dropped 6 bases, with 12 bases sitting between them. This CDR3 is built from 14 residues. The germline V gene has CDR1 SGHTA and CDR2 FQGNSA. Here the CDR3 reads CASSLEGGGKTQYF. The DNA of the CDR3 is TGTGCCAGCAGCTTAGAGGGGGGTGGAAAGACCCAGTACTTC.

This sequence joins TRBV7-2 and TRBJ2-1, with 7 bases lining up with TRBD2. CDR3 length: 13 residues. Germline lookup yields CDR1 SGHTA and CDR2 FQGNSA. V was pared by 8 bases and J by 6 bases, with 7 bases of the junction left unmatched. The CDR3 bases are TGTGCCAGCCGTCCAGCGGGGAGCAATGAGCAGTTCTTC. Translating gives CASRPAGSNEQFF.

The chain uses TRBV29-1 and TRBJ2-7, with 9 bases lining up with TRBD1. The DNA end lines up better with TRBJ2-4; the J call may be wrong. This CDR3 is 12 amino acids long. Germline V lookup: CDR1 SQVTM, CDR2 ANQGSEA. Here the CDR3 reads CSVKTGGDIQYF. CDR3 DNA: TGCAGCGTAAAGACAGGGGGAGACATTCAGTACTTC.

V usage is TRBV29-1 and J usage is TRBJ1-5, with D unresolved. The CDR3 is 13 amino acids. CDR1 SQVTM and CDR2 ANQGSEA come from the germline V gene. Trimming removed 0 bases at V and 6 bases at J, with 9 bases between. The chain's CDR3 is CSVEEGFGQPQHF. CDR3 DNA: TGCAGCGTTGAAGAGGGGTTTGGTCAGCCCCAGCATTTT.

There are a few counts of this clonotype. One end of the junction does not line up with germline, which may come from a read error. The CDR3 bases are TGTGCTAGCAGCTCGACAGGGGTAGAGACCCAGTACTTC. Translation gives CASSSTGVETQYF. V and J are TRBV7-7 and TRBJ2-5; 8 nucleotides match TRBD1. The CDR3 is 13 residues long. CDR1 is SSHAT, CDR2 FNYEAQ, per germline (reference sequence).

This chain joins TRBV5-1 and TRBJ1-5; 8 nucleotides match TRBD1. The germline V gene encodes CDR1 SGHRS and CDR2 YFSETQ. The CDR3 runs to 14 residues. CDR3 bases: TGCGCTAGCCTTTTGGACAGGGAAAATCAGCCCCAGCATTTT. Translated, it gives CASLLDRENQPQHF.

The chain employs TRBV19 and TRBJ1-1; TRBD1 aligns across 8 bases. V trimming: 6 bases; J trimming: 4 bases; junction bases outside the gene matches: 10. Germline V lookup: CDR1 LNHDA, CDR2 SQIVND (reference sequence). The CDR3 runs to 15 residues. The CDR3 here is CASRLAGGAGTEAFF. CDR3 sequence (DNA): TGTGCCAGTAGGCTCGCAGGGGGCGCGGGCACTGAAGCTTTCTTT.

This clonotype has only a few counts. This chain connects TRBV6-6 to TRBJ2-4; D is uncertain. This CDR3 comprises 14 residues. CDR1 is MNHNY, CDR2 SVGAGI, per germline (reference sequence). Deletions cut 4 bases from V and 13 bases from J, with 20 bases between. In nucleotides, the CDR3 is TGTGCCAGCAGTTCCCACAGCCTTACGTTAGAGCAGTACTTC. It specifies CASSSHSLTLEQYF.

The chain joins TRBV4-1 to TRBJ2-7; D call uncertain. Trimming stripped 0 bases from V and 10 bases from J, with 10 bases between. CDR1 is MGHRA, CDR2 YSYEKL, per germline. The CDR3 sequence is 12 residues long. The CDR3 DNA sequence: TGCGCCAGCAGCCAAGACCGGAGAATTCAGTACTTC. Its translation: CASSQDRRIQYF.

This sequence joins TRBV4-1 and TRBJ2-7; 8 nucleotides agree with TRBD1. The CDR3 contains 17 residues. Germline-derived CDR1 and CDR2 are MGHRA and YSYEKL. Trimming removed 0 bases from V and 4 bases from J; junction bases left unmatched: 11. The CDR3 DNA follows: TGCGCCAGCAGCCAAGAGGGGTCGGAGACAGGGGAGTACGAGCAGTACTTC. This encodes CASSQEGSETGEYEQYF.

The J gene is TRBJ2-3, the V gene TRBV20-1; D possibly corresponds to TRBD2 (6 bases). This CDR3 is 13 amino acids long. With 6 bases removed from V and 2 bases from J, the gap between germline ends came to 12 bases. Germline lookup yields CDR1 DFQATT and CDR2 SNEGSKA (reference sequence). CDR3 loop: CSAPGGATDTQYF. The CDR3, as DNA: TGCAGTGCCCCCGGCGGGGCCACAGATACGCAGTATTTT.

Here the CDR3 reads CAGDGGGWDGYTF. The DNA of the CDR3 is TGTGCCGGCGACGGAGGGGGCTGGGATGGCTACACCTTC. V is TRBV30 and J is TRBJ1-2; the match to TRBD1 covers 7 bases. Germline V gene sequence: CDR1 GTSNPN, CDR2 SVGIG (reference sequence). The CDR3 spans 13 residues. V trimming: 8 bases; J trimming: 6 bases; junction bases outside the gene matches: 12.

The chain employs TRBV4-2 and TRBJ1-1; possibly TRBD1 for D (6 bases). Per the germline V gene, CDR1 is LGHNA and CDR2 is YNFKEQ. The germline V and J ends were trimmed by 4 bases and 4 bases, with 16 bases remaining between them. The CDR3 is made up of 15 amino acids. The CDR3 sequence is CASSPPGGATTEAFF. The CDR3 region has the DNA TGTGCCAGCAGCCCCCCCGGGGGGGCGACCACTGAAGCTTTCTTT.

This clonotype was detected only a few times. The chain carries TRBV7-9 and TRBJ2-3; D could derive from TRBD1 or TRBD2 (5 bases each). Germline-derived CDR1 and CDR2 are SEHNR and FQNEAQ (reference sequence). V lost 3 bases and J lost 2, with 15 bases in between. The CDR3 extends over 16 amino acids. CDR3: CASSLGTGTYTDTQYF. Here the CDR3 DNA reads TGTGCCAGCAGCTTGGGGACCGGGACCTACACAGATACGCAGTATTTT.